One and the same sample provided the 8 T cell receptor beta chains below, sequenced in a study of T cell repertoires in cytomegalovirus infection. TCRdb re-analysed the reads in MiXCR, keeping a single row per CDR3 protein. The data contain about 680,000 distinct CDR3 sequences, around 24% of them singletons. Sequencing was performed on CD8+ T cells from PBMCs. The source is a human donor in good health (CMV status not recorded). Some clones in this sample may be carry-over from other donors' samples.

This clonotype came up once. This chain links TRBV20-1 with TRBJ1-1, with 9 bases identical to TRBD1. The CDR3 has 16 residues. V shed 2 bases, J shed 3 bases, and the junction held 10 bases outside the gene matches. Germline-derived CDR1 and CDR2 are DFQATT and SNEGSKA (reference sequence). In nucleotides, the CDR3 is TGCAGTGCTAGATCCCGGGACAGGGCAGGCGACACTGAAGCTTTCTTT. It yields the protein CSARSRDRAGDTEAFF.

This clonotype has ten or more counts. The V call is TRBV11-3, the J call TRBJ2-1; 11 bases match TRBD1. Germline V gene lookup returns CDR1 SGHNT and CDR2 YENEEA. V trimming: 2 bases; J trimming: 9 bases; junction bases outside the gene matches: 9. CDR3 length: 16 amino acids. The CDR3 region has the DNA TGTGCCAGCAGCTTACAGCCGGGACAGGGGGTTGGTGAGCAGTTCTTC. As protein: CASSLQPGQGVGEQFF.

This clonotype turned up a few times. This rearrangement joins TRBV7-9 to TRBJ2-7; the D is unclear. The CDR3 extends over 11 amino acids. V lost 5 bases, J lost 6 bases, and 8 bases lay in between. Germline loops: CDR1 SEHNR, CDR2 FQNEAQ (reference sequence). The CDR3 spells CASSDAGEQYF. CDR3 DNA: TGTGCCAGCAGCGACGCAGGCGAGCAGTACTTC.

Regarding this clonotype: Being one base from a much bigger clone, this may be a read error. The chain carries TRBV4-2 and TRBJ2-7; D ambiguous. Germline V lookup: CDR1 LGHNA, CDR2 YNFKEQ. The CDR3 consists of 15 residues. The DNA for the CDR3 is TGTGTCAGCAGCCAAGATAGGACGCAGACCTACGAGCAGTACTTC. It encodes CVSSQDRTQTYEQYF.

This clonotype was picked up a small number of times. This chain joins TRBV7-8 and TRBJ2-7; 8 bases align to TRBD2. Trimming removed 0 bases from V and 2 bases from J; junction bases left unmatched: 9. Germline CDR1 is SGHVS and CDR2 is FQNEAQ. CDR3 size: 17 residues. The CDR3 region has the DNA TGTGCCAGCAGCTTAGCGGGTATAGCGGGATTTACCTACGAGCAGTACTTC. This encodes CASSLAGIAGFTYEQYF.

This clonotype was recorded at least ten times. The rearrangement uses TRBV7-9 and TRBJ2-5, with D possibly TRBD2 on 5 matching bases. Germline V lookup: CDR1 SEHNR, CDR2 FQNEAQ (reference sequence). V shed 5 bases and J shed 4 bases, with 17 bases lying between them. The CDR3 is made up of 15 amino acids. The CDR3 coding sequence is TGTGCCAGCAGCACCCTAGCTACCCTAGGAGAGACCCAGTACTTC. It translates to CASSTLATLGETQYF.

Many counts were recorded for this clonotype. The genes are TRBV6-5 and TRBJ2-2; D not certain. From germline, CDR1 is MNHEY and CDR2 SVGAGI. Trimming left V 1 base short and J 7 bases short, with 4 bases between. This CDR3 region has 12 residues. This CDR3 reads CASSYWLGELFF. The CDR3 coding sequence is TGTGCCAGCAGTTACTGGCTCGGGGAGCTGTTTTTT.

This clonotype was detected a few times. The V and J genes are TRBV15 and TRBJ1-4; the match to TRBD1 covers 8 bases. CDR1 is LNHNV, CDR2 YYDKDF, per germline (reference sequence). This CDR3 has 16 amino acids. After removal of 1 base from V and 2 bases from J, the junction contained 3 bases not matched to a gene. CDR3 DNA sequence: TGTGCCACCAGCAGAGGCCCAGGGGGCACTAATGAAAAACTGTTTTTT. Translation gives CATSRGPGGTNEKLFF.